The sample holds many counts of the clone carrying this T cell receptor beta chain. Its specificity is not known. These data originate in a study of CD8 T cells in ankylosing spondylitis. Study results and caveats: Seemingly distinctive of ankylosing spondylitis blood was a TCR beta motif formed by eight highly homologous variants. As reported, disease-linked clones showed significant enrichment in matched ankylosing spondylitis synovial fluid.

Researchers built TCR beta libraries using quantitative 5'-RACE with molecular barcodes. One entry per CDR3 protein, called by TCRdb with MiXCR from the 5' RACE reads. The table includes some 54,000 distinct CDR3 sequences, approximately 8% detected once. Trimming took 0 bases from V and 3 from J, leaving 9 bases between them. This CDR3 spans 15 amino acids. CDR1 is SGHRS and CDR2 is YFSETQ in the germline V gene. The sequencing input was blood, either unsorted or a sorted T cell fraction (not recorded which). The chain links TRBV5-1 to TRBJ1-4; the D is unclear. The sequence was obtained from a female donor with ankylosing spondylitis or in good health (not recorded which). The CDR3 coding sequence is TGCGCCAGCAGCTTGGCTGGGTGGTCTAATGAAAAACTGTTTTTT. Amino acid sequence: CASSLAGWSNEKLFF. The complete variable domain, with remaining parts taken from reference TRBV5-1 and TRBJ1-4, reads KAGVTQTPRYLIKTRGQQVTLSCSPISGHRSVSWYQQTPGQGLQFLFEYFSETQRNKGNFPGRFSGRQFSNSRSEMNVSTLELGDSALYLCASSLAGWSNEKLFFGSGTQLSVL.